Below are 32 T cell receptor beta chains sequenced from a single sample in a study of radiotherapy plus CTLA-4 blockade in lung cancer. Profiling relied on immunoSEQ multiplex PCR, and the TCRdb table lists in-frame clones only, not all of them. Of some 78,000 clones in the sample, around 88% were seen once. This sample comprised peripheral blood, obtained from a patient treated with radiotherapy plus ipilimumab. The receptors stem from a human donor with non-small cell lung cancer who had a partial response to radiotherapy plus ipilimumab.

The chain uses TRBV4-1 and TRBJ2-3, with TRBD2 matching over 9 bases. Trimming cost V 1 base and J 4 bases; bases outside gene matches: 3. The CDR3 runs 15 residues. Per the germline V gene, CDR1 is MGHRA and CDR2 is YSYEKL. The CDR3 region is CASSQGSGSPDTQYF. As DNA, the CDR3 is TGCGCCAGCAGCCAAGGTAGCGGGAGCCCAGATACGCAGTATTTT.

The rearrangement joins TRBV18 to TRBJ2-5; D call uncertain. Germline V lookup: CDR1 KGHSH, CDR2 LQKENI. V lost 1 base and J 3 bases, leaving 6 bases between the germline ends. CDR3 length: 13 residues. CDR3 region: CASSPLEKETQYF. CDR3 in DNA: TGTGCCAGCTCACCACTGGAGAAAGAGACCCAGTACTTC.

The V call is TRBV5-8, the J call TRBJ2-7, with 7 bases aligning to TRBD2. The germline V gene has CDR1 SGHTS and CDR2 YDEGEE. The CDR3 is 13 residues long. The ends lost 4 bases at V and 2 bases at J; junction bases unmatched: 3. CDR3 sequence reads: CASSPGTTYEQYV. The CDR3 DNA sequence: TGTGCCAGCAGCCCCGGGACTACCTACGAGCAGTACGTC.

In regard to this clone: Other DNA sequences in this specimen translate into the identical CDR3. V is TRBV6-6 and J is TRBJ1-5; TRBD1 is a possible D gene (5 bases). Trimming took off 2 bases at V and 2 bases at J, with 7 bases between the two ends. In germline, CDR1 is MNHNY, CDR2 SVGAGI (reference sequence). CDR3 length: 14 residues. The CDR3 loop is CASSYVQGNQPQHF. The CDR3 DNA follows: TGTGCCAGCAGTTACGTACAGGGCAATCAGCCCCAGCATTTT.

Turning to this clone: A junction end diverges from the germline sequence, so it may reflect a read error. This sequence joins TRBV7-7 and TRBJ2-5; TRBD2 aligns across 7 bases. Per germline, CDR1 SSHAT and CDR2 FNYEAQ (reference sequence). The CDR3 loop spans 16 amino acids. CDR3 in amino acids: CASSVSWGQAGETQYF. The CDR3 DNA reads TGTGCTAGCAGCGTCTCCTGGGGCCAAGCGGGGGAGACCCAGTACTTC. Drawing the rest from reference TRBV7-7 and TRBJ2-5, the complete variable domain is GAGVSQSPRYKVTKRGQDVTLRCDPISSHATLYWYQQALGQGPEFLTYFNYEAQPDKSGLPSDRFSAERPEGSISTLTIQRTEQRDSAMYRCASSVSWGQAGETQYFGPGTRLLVL.

The V gene is TRBV19, the J gene TRBJ2-7, with no clear D. Trimming removed 3 bases from V and 1 base from J, with 13 bases in between. The CDR3 runs 15 residues. Germline V gene data show CDR1 as LNHDA and CDR2 as SQIVND (reference sequence). CDR3 sequence: CASSMYSQTSYEQYF. In nucleotides, the CDR3 is TGTGCCAGTAGTATGTACAGTCAAACATCCTACGAGCAGTACTTC.

The rearrangement joins TRBV5-1 to TRBJ1-5; 8 bases map to TRBD1. V lost 3 bases to trimming and J lost 4 bases; unmatched junction nucleotides: 6. Germline-derived CDR1 and CDR2 are SGHRS and YFSETQ. The CDR3 is 15 amino acids. CDR3 DNA sequence: TGCGCCAGCAGCTCAGGGACAGGCGATAATCAGCCCCAGCATTTT. Translation: CASSSGTGDNQPQHF.

The chain joins TRBV4-2 to TRBJ1-6; weak D call: TRBD1 (5 bases). CDR3 length: 19 residues. Germline V gives CDR1 LGHNA, CDR2 YNFKEQ. With 4 bases removed from V and 1 base from J, the gap between germline ends came to 20 bases. CDR3 region: CASSPTAGYLPSYNSPLHF. DNA for the CDR3: TGTGCCAGCAGCCCGACGGCAGGGTATCTCCCTTCCTATAATTCACCCCTCCACTTT.

The chain couples TRBV7-8 to TRBJ2-5; 10 bases agree with TRBD1. This CDR3 contains 17 residues. The germline gives CDR1 SGHVS, CDR2 FQNEAQ. V gave up 1 base and J gave up 5 bases; unmatched junction bases: 10. This CDR3 reads CASSLGGGQGSSETQYF. The CDR3 bases are TGTGCCAGCAGCTTAGGGGGGGGACAGGGGAGTTCCGAGACCCAGTACTTC.

This clone occurred a few times. The J gene is TRBJ1-3, the V gene TRBV7-2; tentative D call: TRBD1 (5 bases). The V end lost 1 base, the J end lost 0 bases, and 16 bases lay between the germline ends. CDR1 and CDR2 from the germline V gene are SGHTA and FQGNSA. This CDR3 contains 18 residues. The CDR3 is CASSLVGGSQSSGNTIYF. The CDR3 bases are TGTGCCAGCAGCTTAGTCGGGGGATCCCAGAGCTCTGGAAACACCATATATTTT. Supplemented by reference TRBV7-2 and TRBJ1-3, the full variable domain reads GAGVSQSPSNKVTEKGKDVELRCDPISGHTALYWYRQSLGQGLEFLIYFQGNSAPDKSGLPSDRFSAERTGGSVSTLTIQRTQQEDSAVYLCASSLVGGSQSSGNTIYFGEGSWLTVV.

This clone was counted a few times. Other DNA sequences within the sample encode an identical CDR3. J is TRBJ2-2 and V is TRBV7-3, with a possible D match to TRBD2 (5 bases). Germline CDR1 and CDR2: SGHTA and FQGTGA. The CDR3 loop spans 15 amino acids. Trimming took 2 bases from V and 0 from J, leaving 7 bases between them. In nucleotides, the CDR3 is TGTGCCAGCAGCTTAGAGGGCGCGAACACCGGGGAGCTGTTTTTT. Its translation is CASSLEGANTGELFF.

J is TRBJ1-2 and V is TRBV19; D is unresolved. Trimming removed 3 bases from V and 1 base from J, with 6 bases in between. CDR3 length: 13 amino acids. From germline, CDR1 is LNHDA and CDR2 SQIVND (reference sequence). CDR3 loop: CASSMRSNYGYTF. CDR3 coding DNA: TGTGCCAGTAGTATGCGGAGTAACTATGGCTACACCTTC.

This clone is a singleton in its sample. The chain is built from TRBV9 and TRBJ1-5; D is perhaps TRBD1 (5 bases). The length of the CDR3 is 15 residues. Trimming removed 3 bases at V and 2 bases at J, with 12 bases between. Looked up from germline, CDR1 is SGDLS and CDR2 is YYNGEE. The CDR3 here is CASSADTGRNQPQHF. The CDR3 DNA reads as TGTGCCAGCAGCGCGGACACTGGACGCAATCAGCCCCAGCATTTT.

This chain uses TRBV7-9 with TRBJ1-3; possible D gene TRBD1, 5 bases. Trimming pared 5 bases from V and 0 bases from J, leaving 11 bases between. From germline, CDR1 is SEHNR and CDR2 FQNEAQ (reference sequence). The CDR3 sequence is 15 residues long. The CDR3 reads CASSLTGVSGNTIYF. The CDR3 DNA sequence: TGTGCCAGCAGCCTCACAGGCGTCTCTGGAAACACCATATATTTT.

The chain recombines TRBV7-6 with TRBJ2-1; perhaps TRBD2 as D (6 bases). Germline assignment: CDR1 SGHVS and CDR2 FNYEAQ. V was shortened by 0 bases and J by 0 bases, with 12 bases between the two germline ends. The CDR3 extends over 17 amino acids. CDR3 sequence: CASSLAGLYSSYNEQFF. Written as DNA, the CDR3 is TGTGCCAGCAGCTTAGCGGGACTGTACAGCTCCTACAATGAGCAGTTCTTC.

This clone was recorded once. The V call is TRBV2, the J call TRBJ2-3; 7 nucleotides align to TRBD1. CDR3 size: 14 residues. V gave up 3 bases and J gave up 5 bases; unmatched junction bases: 5. Germline assignment: CDR1 SNHLY and CDR2 FYNNEI. The CDR3 DNA sequence: TGTGCCAGCAGTGATCGTACAGGGGAAGATACGCAGTATTTT. Translated, it gives CASSDRTGEDTQYF.

The chain carries TRBV14 and TRBJ2-5; D gene unclear. This CDR3 has 11 amino acids. Trimming removed 6 bases at V and 9 bases at J, with 11 bases between. Germline lookup yields CDR1 SGHDN and CDR2 FVKESK. CDR3 residues: CASSHGLAQYF. The DNA for the CDR3 is TGTGCCAGCAGTCATGGGCTGGCCCAGTACTTC.

This chain links TRBV11-2 with TRBJ1-2; TRBD1 might be the D (6 bases). V lost 0 bases, J lost 1 base, and 12 bases lay in between. This CDR3 has 16 residues. The germline gives CDR1 SGHAT, CDR2 FQNNGV. The CDR3 nucleotides read TGTGCCAGCAGCTTAGATTCAGGGGCCCTTAACTATGGCTACACCTTC. The encoded protein is CASSLDSGALNYGYTF. Complete variable domain (other parts from reference TRBV11-2 and TRBJ1-2): EAGVAQSPRYKIIEKRQSVAFWCNPISGHATLYWYQQILGQGPKLLIQFQNNGVVDDSQLPKDRFSAERLKGVDSTLKIQPAKLEDSAVYLCASSLDSGALNYGYTFGSGTRLTVV.

The rearrangement uses TRBV27 and TRBJ2-7, with D perhaps TRBD2 (5 bases). The CDR3 sequence is 14 residues long. V was pared by 3 bases and J by 1 base, with 10 bases between. The germline V gene encodes CDR1 MNHEY and CDR2 SMNVEV (reference sequence). CDR3 sequence: CASSLRGNSYEQYF. CDR3 in DNA: TGTGCCAGCAGTTTGCGAGGGAATTCCTACGAGCAGTACTTC.

The chain recombines TRBV15 with TRBJ1-5; tentative D call: TRBD1 (6 bases). V lost 5 bases and J lost 1, with 12 bases in between. The V gene's germline CDR1 is LNHNV and CDR2 YYDKDF (reference sequence). This CDR3 region has 15 residues. This CDR3 reads CATSRTAGSNQPQHF. The CDR3 DNA reads as TGTGCCACCAGCCGGACAGCCGGGAGCAATCAGCCCCAGCATTTT.

This CDR3 reads CATSRDGSVGYTF. CDR3 nucleotides: TGTGCCACCAGCAGAGATGGCAGTGTTGGCTACACCTTC. The rearrangement links TRBV15 to TRBJ1-2; D is uncertain. The germline V gene has CDR1 LNHNV and CDR2 YYDKDF (reference sequence). The CDR3 sequence is 13 residues long. Trimming cost V 0 bases and J 7 bases, with 9 bases left between them. The whole variable domain, filled in from reference TRBV15 and TRBJ1-2, reads DAMVIQNPRYQVTQFGKPVTLSCSQTLNHNVMYWYQQKSSQAPKLLFHYYDKDFNNEADTPDNFQSRRPNTSFCFLDIRSPGLGDTAMYLCATSRDGSVGYTFGSGTRLTVV.

This clone has a handful of counts. The V and J genes are TRBV10-1 and TRBJ1-1; the match to TRBD1 covers 7 bases. There are 15 residues in the CDR3. Germline V gives CDR1 WNHNN, CDR2 SYGVQD (reference sequence). V gave up 6 bases and J gave up 2 bases; unmatched junction bases: 9. The CDR3 region is CASRIDDRANTEAFF. The CDR3 bases are TGCGCCAGCAGAATTGACGACAGGGCCAACACTGAAGCTTTCTTT.

This clone was recorded once. The CDR3: CASSNGQGGYEQYF. The CDR3 nucleotides are TGTGCCAGCAGCAATGGACAGGGGGGCTACGAGCAGTACTTC. The chain couples TRBV28 to TRBJ2-7, with 10 bases aligning to TRBD1. The CDR3 length is 14 residues. J was trimmed by 3 bases and V by 6 bases; bases with no gene match: 5. The germline gives CDR1 MDHEN, CDR2 SYDVKM.

The CDR3 sequence is CASSPGDRGSEAFF. The DNA of the CDR3 is TGTGCCAGCAGCCCCGGGGACAGGGGGTCTGAAGCTTTCTTT. V is TRBV16 and J is TRBJ1-1; 11 bases align to TRBD1. CDR1 and CDR2 (germline): KGHSY, FQNENV. J was trimmed by 6 bases and V by 4 bases; bases with no gene match: 4. The CDR3 sequence is 14 residues long. Combining the CDR3 with reference TRBV16 and TRBJ1-1 gives the whole variable domain GEEVAQTPKHLVRGEGQKAKLYCAPIKGHSYVFWYQQVLKNEFKFLISFQNENVFDETGMPKERFSAKCLPNSPCSLEIQATKLEDSAVYFCASSPGDRGSEAFFGQGTRLTVV.

The genes are TRBV9 and TRBJ2-3; TRBD2 is a possible D gene (5 bases). This CDR3 is built from 15 residues. Germline CDR1 reads SGDLS; CDR2 reads YYNGEE. V lost 4 bases and J lost 0, with 12 bases in between. The CDR3 bases are TGTGCCAGCAGCCGACCCAGCGGAAGCACAGATACGCAGTATTTT. The encoded protein is CASSRPSGSTDTQYF.

This rearrangement joins TRBV27 to TRBJ2-1; 8 bases fit TRBD1. Trimming cost V 7 bases and J 7 bases; bases outside gene matches: 9. The length of the CDR3 is 14 residues. The germline gives CDR1 MNHEY, CDR2 SMNVEV (reference sequence). The CDR3 coding sequence is TGTGCCAGCAAGGTAGCAGGGGGCGCGAATGAGCAGTTCTTC. Its protein product is CASKVAGGANEQFF.

The J gene is TRBJ2-2, the V gene TRBV28; D remains ambiguous. The CDR3 spans 13 residues. The V end was cut by 7 bases, the J end by 4 bases, with 10 bases between. Germline V gene data show CDR1 as MDHEN and CDR2 as SYDVKM. The CDR3 coding sequence is TGTGCCAGCACCCTTCGCGGCACCGGGGAGCTGTTTTTT. This translates into CASTLRGTGELFF.

This chain links TRBV28 with TRBJ2-2; D gene uncertain. The CDR3 has 13 residues. The germline V gene encodes CDR1 MDHEN and CDR2 SYDVKM. The V end lost 5 bases, the J end lost 0 bases, and 4 bases lay between the germline ends. CDR3 sequence (DNA): TGTGCCAGCAGTATTACGAACACCGGGGAGCTGTTTTTT. It codes for CASSITNTGELFF.

This chain links TRBV5-1 with TRBJ2-3; 11 bases map to TRBD2. Trimming took 0 bases from V and 1 from J; bases not matched to a gene: 7. Per germline, CDR1 SGHRS and CDR2 YFSETQ. This CDR3 comprises 18 residues. The CDR3 reads CASSLGPSGRTRTDTQYF. The CDR3 DNA reads as TGCGCCAGCAGCTTGGGGCCTAGCGGGAGGACTCGCACAGATACGCAGTATTTT.

The chain links TRBV2 to TRBJ1-4, with D maybe TRBD1 (6 bases). The CDR3 totals 15 residues. Trimming stripped 1 base from V and 8 bases from J, with 14 bases between. Germline-derived CDR1 and CDR2 are SNHLY and FYNNEI. The CDR3 nucleotides read TGTGCCAGCAGTGAAGAAGGGGGGGCGATAGAAAAACTGTTTTTT. Its protein product is CASSEEGGAIEKLFF.

The rearrangement joins TRBV19 to TRBJ1-2; D ambiguous. Germline-derived CDR1 and CDR2 are LNHDA and SQIVND (reference sequence). Trimming pared 3 bases from V and 5 bases from J, leaving 10 bases between. CDR3 length: 13 residues. CDR3 bases: TGTGCCAGTAGTATGAGTATTAGATATGGCTACACCTTC. This sequence encodes CASSMSIRYGYTF.

This chain connects TRBV7-2 to TRBJ2-7; possible D gene TRBD1, 5 bases. CDR3 length: 14 residues. Per germline, CDR1 SGHTA and CDR2 FQGNSA. The V end lost 1 base, the J end lost 5 bases, and 12 bases lay between the germline ends. The CDR3 DNA sequence: TGTGCCAGCAGCTTAGGCCCAGGGATGGACGAGCAGTACGTC. It codes for CASSLGPGMDEQYV.